This T cell receptor (beta chain) is drawn from a study of CD8 T cells in Susac syndrome. A note on this clonotype: Its antigen is unidentified.

Trimming stripped 2 bases from V and 2 bases from J, with 10 bases between. The CDR3 sequence is 15 residues long. The germline V gene has CDR1 MNHEY and CDR2 SMNVEV (reference sequence). Points from the study as a whole: Susac CD8+ clonal expansion peaked in TEMRA cells and active patients. Sixteen Susac-specific public clones were found in total CD8+ repertoires and five in CD8+ TEMRA repertoires.

An input of about 0.45 to 1 ug of RNA was subjected to reverse transcription using random hexamers. Across 54 Vbeta and 13 Jbeta, TCR beta CDR3 was amplified with immunoSEQ multiplex PCR. TCRdb fed the immunoSEQ multiplex PCR reads into MiXCR, producing one record per CDR3 protein. Counted here are 70,000 to 85,000 distinct CDR3 sequences, about 96% occurring once; the ten biggest clones make up roughly 0.4%. The chain combines TRBV27 with TRBJ1-5; D ambiguous. The sample taken for sequencing was CD8+ T cells from PBMCs. The receptor comes from a human donor with Susac syndrome. The CDR3 DNA sequence: TGTGCCAGCAGTTTACTGGCGACCCGCAATCAGCCCCAGCATTTT. Protein: CASSLLATRNQPQHF.